One sample yielded the 18 T cell receptor beta chains listed below, sequenced in a study of beta chain features in type 1 diabetes. Of the isolated RNA, all was reverse transcribed, and so the sequenced material was expressed TCRB transcripts. Sequencing was performed with immunoSEQ multiplex PCR; in TCRdb, only in-frame clones are kept and a portion is missing. The data show 200,000 to 250,000 clones, around 68% seen once. The sequenced sample was naive CD4+ T cells from blood. The receptor set was obtained from a man aged 25-45 years in good health.

The chain employs TRBV29-1 and TRBJ2-3; D unresolved. CDR3 length: 12 amino acids. Germline lookup yields CDR1 SQVTM and CDR2 ANQGSEA. V was clipped by 1 base and J by 3 bases, with 5 bases between them. CDR3 residues: CSVEVRTDTQYF. CDR3 nucleotide sequence: TGCAGCGTTGAAGTAAGGACAGATACGCAGTATTTT.

The CDR3 here is CASSLKGVQETQYF. The DNA of the CDR3 is TGTGCCAGCAGCTTAAAGGGGGTTCAAGAGACCCAGTACTTC. The V and J genes are TRBV7-9 and TRBJ2-5; a weak D match, TRBD1 (6 bases). This CDR3 is 14 amino acids long. CDR1 is SEHNR and CDR2 is FQNEAQ in the germline V gene (reference sequence). V was trimmed by 2 bases and J by 2 bases, leaving 9 bases between them.

The V gene is TRBV18, the J gene TRBJ2-5; TRBD1 might be the D (6 bases). Trimming took off 4 bases at V and 1 base at J, with 7 bases between the two ends. Germline CDR1 and CDR2: KGHSH and LQKENI. CDR3 length equals 13 residues. The CDR3 reads CASSQQGQETQYF. The CDR3 region has the DNA TGTGCCAGCTCACAACAGGGCCAAGAGACCCAGTACTTC. Together with reference TRBV18 and TRBJ2-5, the CDR3 gives the full variable domain: NAGVMQNPRHLVRRRGQEARLRCSPMKGHSHVYWYRQLPEEGLKFMVYLQKENIIDESGMPKERFSAEFPKEGPSILRIQQVVRGDSAAYFCASSQQGQETQYFGPGTRLLVL.

The chain carries TRBV4-1 and TRBJ2-3; 7 bases match TRBD1. The CDR3 runs 15 residues. Unmatched junction bases numbered 8, after V lost 5 bases and J lost 3 bases. CDR1 is MGHRA, CDR2 YSYEKL, per germline. The CDR3 nucleotides are TGCGCCAGCAGCACCTTGACAGGGAAAACAGATACGCAGTATTTT. It translates to CASSTLTGKTDTQYF.

The rearrangement joins TRBV5-6 to TRBJ2-3, with 9 nucleotides matching TRBD1. The CDR3 runs to 15 residues. The V and J ends lost 4 bases and 2 bases, in that order; junction bases with no gene match: 5. The germline V gene has CDR1 SGHDT and CDR2 YYEEEE. DNA of the CDR3: TGTGCCAGCAGCCGTGACAGGGGGAACACAGATACGCAGTATTTT. Translation gives CASSRDRGNTDTQYF.

The V and J genes are TRBV30 and TRBJ2-7, with 10 bases fitting TRBD1. Looked up from germline, CDR1 is GTSNPN and CDR2 is SVGIG (reference sequence). The junction had 6 bases not matched to a gene; V was cut back by 3 bases and J by 4 bases. The CDR3 runs 14 residues. CDR3 region: CAWRAGTGDYEQYF. Here the CDR3 DNA reads TGTGCCTGGAGGGCTGGGACAGGGGATTACGAGCAGTACTTC.

A single count supports this clone. This chain joins TRBV11-2 and TRBJ2-1; 9 positions match TRBD2. Trimming removed 3 bases from V and 7 bases from J; junction bases left unmatched: 7. This CDR3 is built from 15 residues. Germline CDR1 is SGHAT and CDR2 is FQNNGV. CDR3 coding DNA: TGTGCCAGCAGCTTCGCGAGCGGGGGGCGGAATGAGCAGTTCTTC. It encodes CASSFASGGRNEQFF.

J is TRBJ2-1 and V is TRBV4-3; D gene ambiguous. Germline loops: CDR1 LGHNA, CDR2 YSLEER. There are 15 residues in the CDR3. V lost 3 bases and J lost 0, with 9 bases in between. The CDR3 loop reads CASSHLSSSYNEQFF. The CDR3 DNA sequence: TGCGCCAGCAGCCACTTGAGCAGCTCCTACAATGAGCAGTTCTTC.

This chain joins TRBV15 and TRBJ1-1; no definite D call. Trimming took 4 bases from V and 3 from J, leaving 15 bases between them. This CDR3 spans 15 amino acids. Germline assignment: CDR1 LNHNV and CDR2 YYDKDF (reference sequence). The CDR3 reads CATSIGTVRDTEAFF. The DNA of the CDR3 is TGTGCCACCAGCATTGGTACGGTTAGGGACACTGAAGCTTTCTTT.

The chain carries TRBV30 and TRBJ2-3; 10 positions agree with TRBD2. There are 14 residues in the CDR3. Germline lookup yields CDR1 GTSNPN and CDR2 SVGIG (reference sequence). The V segment lost 4 bases and the J segment 1 base; nucleotides outside the gene matches: 2. The CDR3 loop reads CAWTSGGRTDTQYF. The CDR3 DNA sequence: TGTGCCTGGACTAGCGGGGGACGCACAGATACGCAGTATTTT.

In its sample, this clone was seen once. The chain employs TRBV5-6 and TRBJ1-1; D is unresolved. Germline V lookup: CDR1 SGHDT, CDR2 YYEEEE. V was clipped by 1 base and J by 3 bases, with 7 bases between them. The CDR3 is 13 amino acids. CDR3 residues: CASSLLGHTEAFF. The CDR3 nucleotides read TGTGCCAGCAGCTTGTTAGGCCACACTGAAGCTTTCTTT.

This chain uses TRBV29-1 with TRBJ1-1; 9 bases match TRBD1. The CDR3 extends over 13 amino acids. The V gene end was trimmed by 6 bases and the J gene end by 1 base; junction bases not matched to a gene: 3. CDR1 is SQVTM, CDR2 ANQGSEA, per germline. The CDR3 DNA reads as TGCAGCGTAAACAGGGGGCGGAACACTGAAGCTTTCTTT. Translation: CSVNRGRNTEAFF.

This clone was counted a few times. This chain links TRBV25-1 with TRBJ2-7, with D unclear. CDR3 size: 11 residues. V was clipped by 7 bases and J by 3 bases, with 7 bases between them. Germline CDR1 reads MGHDK; CDR2 reads SYGVNS. CDR3 amino acids: CASKDRYEQYF. CDR3 bases: TGTGCCAGCAAGGACCGCTACGAGCAGTACTTC.

The chain is built from TRBV7-2 and TRBJ2-7, with D unclear. Germline V lookup: CDR1 SGHTA, CDR2 FQGNSA. The CDR3 covers 13 residues. Trimming removed 3 bases from V and 2 bases from J, with 8 bases in between. The CDR3 loop is CASSFERPYEQYF. CDR3 DNA sequence: TGTGCCAGCAGCTTTGAGCGCCCCTACGAGCAGTACTTC.

This clone was seen more than once but under ten times. This chain connects TRBV25-1 to TRBJ2-3; 12 bases align to TRBD2. CDR1 and CDR2 from the germline V gene are MGHDK and SYGVNS. This CDR3 has 17 amino acids. Unmatched junction bases numbered 4, after V lost 3 bases and J lost 0 bases. The CDR3 here is CASSEGGLAGSTDTQYF. CDR3 DNA: TGTGCCAGCAGTGAGGGAGGACTAGCGGGGAGCACAGATACGCAGTATTTT.

V usage is TRBV30 and J usage is TRBJ1-1; D is ambiguous. Germline assignment: CDR1 GTSNPN and CDR2 SVGIG (reference sequence). This CDR3 is built from 13 residues. Trimming took off 5 bases at V and 6 bases at J, with 16 bases between the two ends. The CDR3 DNA follows: TGTGCCTGGGGTAACATTTATGGCTCTGAAGCTTTCTTT. Protein product: CAWGNIYGSEAFF.

This sequence joins TRBV11-2 and TRBJ2-5; 10 bases match TRBD2. The junction had 3 bases not matched to a gene; V was cut back by 1 base and J by 1 base. The CDR3 totals 16 residues. Germline lookup yields CDR1 SGHAT and CDR2 FQNNGV. DNA of the CDR3: TGTGCCAGCAGCTTAGGACTAGCGGGTTCCCAAGAGACCCAGTACTTC. Its protein product is CASSLGLAGSQETQYF.

The chain combines TRBV11-2 with TRBJ2-1; possible D gene TRBD2, 5 bases. Trimming removed 5 bases at V and 1 base at J, with 18 bases between. There are 17 residues in the CDR3. Germline CDR1 SGHAT, CDR2 FQNNGV. In DNA, the CDR3 is TGTGCCAGCAGCCGTACCCGTAGCGTCGGGTCCTACAATGAGCAGTTCTTC. Protein product: CASSRTRSVGSYNEQFF. Complete variable domain (other parts from reference TRBV11-2 and TRBJ2-1): EAGVAQSPRYKIIEKRQSVAFWCNPISGHATLYWYQQILGQGPKLLIQFQNNGVVDDSQLPKDRFSAERLKGVDSTLKIQPAKLEDSAVYLCASSRTRSVGSYNEQFFGPGTRLTVL.